One and the same sample provided the 8 T cell receptor beta chains below, sequenced in a study of CD8 T cells in ankylosing spondylitis. General study findings and limits: Blood from ankylosing spondylitis patients appeared to carry a characteristic eight-variant TCR beta motif.

Their antigens are not known. TCRdb recomputed calls from the 5' RACE reads with MiXCR, one row per CDR3 protein. The top ten hold 42% of the sample, which has fewer than 250,000 distinct CDR3 sequences, about 18% seen once. The sample comprised blood, either unsorted or a sorted T cell fraction (not recorded which). All receptors come from a male donor with ankylosing spondylitis.

The chain recombines TRBV28 with TRBJ2-1, with TRBD1 matching over 7 bases. The ends lost 3 bases at V and 7 bases at J; junction bases unmatched: 6. Germline lookup yields CDR1 MDHEN and CDR2 SYDVKM. This CDR3 region has 14 residues. The CDR3 protein is CASSFRGQTNEQFF. CDR3 DNA: TGTGCCAGCAGTTTTAGGGGGCAGACGAATGAGCAGTTCTTC.

The genes are TRBV20-1 and TRBJ2-5, with D tentatively TRBD2 (6 bases). The CDR3 sequence is 13 residues long. V gave up 6 bases and J gave up 2 bases, with 13 bases separating them. The germline V gene encodes CDR1 DFQATT and CDR2 SNEGSKA (reference sequence). CDR3 in DNA: TGCAGTGCGAACGGACGGGAGCAAGAGACCCAGTACTTC. This encodes CSANGREQETQYF.

This clonotype was picked up a small number of times. The chain combines TRBV20-1 with TRBJ1-2; D gene uncertain. In germline, CDR1 is DFQATT, CDR2 SNEGSKA (reference sequence). The CDR3 is 18 residues long. V was pared by 0 bases and J by 4 bases, with 24 bases between. CDR3: CSARDLVIMGIGSYGYTF. The DNA of the CDR3 is TGCAGTGCTAGAGATCTAGTTATCATGGGTATCGGCAGCTATGGCTACACCTTC.

The chain combines TRBV7-2 with TRBJ1-2, with D possibly TRBD1 on 5 matching bases. Germline V gives CDR1 SGHTA, CDR2 FQGNSA. The CDR3 totals 12 residues. The ends were cut back, 9 bases at V and 7 bases at J, with 15 bases in the middle. In DNA form, the CDR3 reads TGTGCCAGTCTGCCGGGGGGGTTTGGCTACACCTTC. It yields the protein CASLPGGFGYTF. Full variable domain (rest looked up from reference TRBV7-2 and TRBJ1-2): GAGVSQSPSNKVTEKGKDVELRCDPISGHTALYWYRQSLGQGLEFLIYFQGNSAPDKSGLPSDRFSAERTGGSVSTLTIQRTQQEDSAVYLCASLPGGFGYTFGSGTRLTVV.

Only a few counts were recorded for this clonotype. The V call is TRBV24-1, the J call TRBJ2-2; possibly TRBD2 for D (6 bases). The germline V gene has CDR1 KGHDR and CDR2 SFDVKD. The V end was cut by 2 bases, the J end by 4 bases, with 10 bases between. CDR3 length: 15 amino acids. The CDR3 protein is CATSDYGSSTGELFF. CDR3 nucleotide sequence: TGTGCCACCAGTGATTACGGGAGTAGCACCGGGGAGCTGTTTTTT.

This clonotype has more than one count but fewer than ten. The V call is TRBV9, the J call TRBJ2-1, with D possibly TRBD1 on 7 matching bases. Trimming took off 1 base at V and 7 bases at J, with 15 bases between the two ends. The germline V gene encodes CDR1 SGDLS and CDR2 YYNGEE. There are 15 residues in the CDR3. The CDR3: CASSVQGGSRNEQFF. The CDR3 bases are TGTGCCAGCAGCGTACAGGGGGGCAGTAGGAATGAGCAGTTCTTC.

This clonotype was seen only a few times. Given the absence of the conserved phenylalanine or tryptophan at the CDR3 end, a read error is likely. The rearrangement links TRBV15 to TRBJ2-1; the D is unclear. V was trimmed by 5 bases and J by 0 bases, leaving 14 bases between them. This CDR3 has 16 amino acids. Germline V gene sequence: CDR1 LNHNV, CDR2 YYDKDF (reference sequence). The CDR3 protein is CATSAVLWGSYNEQFY. The CDR3 DNA reads TGTGCCACCAGCGCTGTCCTGTGGGGCTCCTACAATGAGCAGTTCTAC.

Written as DNA, the CDR3 is TGTGCCAGCAGCCGGACAGGGTATCCGTATCAGCCCCAGCATTTT. Its translation is CASSRTGYPYQPQHF. This chain connects TRBV7-9 to TRBJ1-5; 8 bases map to TRBD1. The CDR3 has 15 amino acids. Germline CDR1 and CDR2: SEHNR and FQNEAQ (reference sequence). V gave up 5 bases and J gave up 5 bases; unmatched junction bases: 8.